The present T cell receptor beta chain was sequenced within a study of neoadjuvant nivolumab and ipilimumab in lung cancer. Study summary: Patients got nivolumab 3 mg/kg on days 1, 15 and 29; combination added ipilimumab 1 mg/kg day 1. Study findings and constraints: Blood richness before therapy tracked richness in tumors resected after neoadjuvant therapy. Pathologic regression was not significantly tied to TCR clonality. TCR sequencing covered a small number of samples.

The count of this clone is one. Its specificity is unknown. The CDR3 covers 14 residues. CDR1 and CDR2 (germline): SNHLY, FYNNEI. With 1 base clipped from V and 6 bases from J, the junction kept 1 base outside the gene matches. Only in-frame clones appear in the TCRdb table, and some are missing; sequencing was by immunoSEQ multiplex PCR. The data hold tens of thousands of clones, with more than 85% observed a single time. This sequence originates from an adult with non-small cell lung cancer. Some clones in this sample may be carry-over from other donors' samples. The chain employs TRBV2 and TRBJ2-1; TRBD2 matches 9 bases. Sequences were derived from blood, sampled before neoadjuvant nivolumab, alone or with ipilimumab. The CDR3 nucleotides are TGTGCCAGCAGTGAAGGACTAGCGGCCAATGAGCAGTTCTTC. Translating it yields CASSEGLAANEQFF.